The T cell receptor beta chain described here comes from a study of shared clonotypes between healthy human individuals. Using immunoSEQ multiplex PCR, the repertoire was profiled, and TCRdb retains in-frame clones only, with some absent. The top ten hold 0.35% to 0.5% of the sample, which has millions of clones, approximately 95% seen once. Per germline, CDR1 SGHTA and CDR2 FQGNSA. The germline V and J ends were trimmed by 0 bases and 4 bases, with 9 bases remaining between them. The CDR3 totals 14 residues. Source material: naive CD4+ T cells from PBMCs. Subset indicated: CD45RA+ positively selected. This TCR came from a man in his late teens or twenties in good health. Some clones in this sample may be carry-over from other donors' samples. The chain combines TRBV7-2 with TRBJ1-2; a weak D match, TRBD1 (5 bases). CDR3 sequence: CASSLAQGRYGYTF. The CDR3 bases are TGTGCCAGCAGCTTAGCGCAGGGACGCTATGGCTACACCTTC.